The rows below give T cell receptor beta chains drawn from one sample of a study of somatic mutations in cytotoxic T cells in rheumatoid arthritis. Produced via immunoSEQ multiplex PCR; TCRdb's table is partial and in-frame only. The sample includes 9,000 to 15,000 clones, roughly 80% of them seen just once. Specimen: CD8+ T cells sorted from blood. These receptors all come from a woman in her thirties or forties in good health. Each CDR3 is given with its conserved first and last residue. A D gene is named only where the DNA matches it firmly. The size of a clone is reported for some rows only, either as once, few or many, or as a class for expanded clones.

d_gene	v_gene	j_gene	abundance	CDR3aa	CDR3nt
TRBD1	TRBV9	TRBJ2-7	NA	CASSAGTGFYEQYF	TGTGCCAGCAGCGCCGGGACAGGATTCTACGAGCAGTACTTC
NA	TRBV7-7	TRBJ2-1	once	CASSLGPGLNEQFF	TGTGCTAGCAGCTTAGGCCCCGGGCTCAATGAGCAGTTCTTC
NA	TRBV6-1	TRBJ2-3	NA	CASSVRTGTDTQYF	TGTGCCAGCAGTGTACGGACCGGCACAGATACGCAGTATTTT
NA	TRBV19	TRBJ2-7	few	CASSIDRTYEQYF	TGTGCCAGTAGTATCGACAGGACCTACGAGCAGTACTTC
NA	TRBV7-2	TRBJ1-2	NA	CASSLVSDSNYGYTF	TGTGCCAGCAGCTTAGTCAGCGACTCTAACTATGGCTACACCTTC
NA	TRBV9	TRBJ2-3	NA	CASSVAFGDTQYF	TGTGCCAGCAGCGTAGCGTTTGGAGATACGCAGTATTTT
TRBD1	TRBV7-8	TRBJ1-1	NA	CASSLGQGSTEAFF	TGTGCCAGCAGCCTAGGACAGGGAAGCACTGAAGCTTTCTTT
NA	TRBV5-6	TRBJ2-7	NA	CASSSWPLESSYEQYF	TGTGCCAGCAGCTCTTGGCCCCTTGAAAGCTCCTACGAGCAGTACTTC
NA	TRBV7-9	TRBJ1-5	NA	CASSSPGSNQPQHF	TGTGCCAGCAGTTCCCCGGGGAGCAATCAGCCCCAGCATTTT
TRBD1	TRBV2	TRBJ1-1	NA	CASSVRTGGAMNTEAFF	TGTGCCAGCAGTGTAAGGACAGGGGGCGCAATGAACACTGAAGCTTTCTTT
TRBD2	TRBV4-2	TRBJ2-3	NA	CASSQDLTSGGDTQYF	TGTGCCAGCAGCCAAGATTTAACTAGCGGGGGCGATACGCAGTATTTT
NA	TRBV5-5	TRBJ1-1	NA	CASSDTTGGAFF	TGTGCCAGCAGCGATACGACCGGGGGAGCTTTCTTT
TRBD1	TRBV7-9	TRBJ2-5	few	CASSLGDRNQETQYF	TGTGCCAGCAGCTTAGGGGACAGAAACCAAGAGACCCAGTACTTC
NA	TRBV11-2	TRBJ1-1	NA	CASSLWQGVNTEAFF	TGTGCCAGCAGCTTATGGCAGGGTGTGAACACTGAAGCTTTCTTT
NA	TRBV11-3	TRBJ2-1	few	CASSFPSYNEQFF	TGTGCCAGCAGCTTTCCTAGCTACAATGAGCAGTTCTTC
TRBD1	TRBV7-8	TRBJ1-1	once	CASSIDRGRITEAFF	TGTGCCAGCAGCATAGACAGGGGAAGGATCACTGAAGCTTTCTTT
NA	TRBV4-2	TRBJ1-2	NA	CATSGGSNYGYTF	TGTGCCACCAGCGGGGGCAGCAACTATGGCTACACCTTC
NA	TRBV19	TRBJ1-2	NA	CASRGRPNYGYTF	TGTGCCAGTAGGGGCAGGCCTAACTATGGCTACACCTTC
TRBD1	TRBV7-9	TRBJ1-2	NA	CASSRDRGHLYGYTF	TGTGCCAGCAGCCGCGACAGGGGACACCTCTATGGCTACACCTTC
NA	TRBV29-1	TRBJ2-1	NA	CSVWGPYNEQFF	TGCAGCGTTTGGGGGCCCTACAATGAGCAGTTCTTC
NA	TRBV19	TRBJ1-1	NA	CASSIGHTEAFF	TGTGCCAGTAGTATCGGCCACACTGAAGCTTTCTTT
TRBD1	TRBV5-1	TRBJ1-2	NA	CASSLVGTGGVIGYGYTF	TGCGCCAGCAGCTTGGTGGGGACAGGGGGCGTTATTGGCTATGGCTACACCTTC
NA	TRBV4-1	TRBJ2-1	NA	CASSQAGAGDEQFF	TGCGCCAGCAGCCAAGCAGGGGCGGGCGATGAGCAGTTCTTC
NA	TRBV5-1	TRBJ2-2	NA	CASSPGQSNTGELFF	TGCGCCAGCAGCCCCGGACAGTCGAACACCGGGGAGCTGTTTTTT
NA	TRBV4-1	TRBJ1-1	once	CASSPGLNTEAFF	TGCGCCAGCAGCCCGGGACTGAACACTGAAGCTTTCTTT